Shown below are 8 T cell receptor beta chains from a single sample sequenced in a study of T cells after yellow fever vaccination. TCRdb re-derived calls from the 5' RACE reads in MiXCR, one entry per CDR3 protein. Of approximately 300,000 distinct CDR3 sequences in the sample, about 6.6% are singletons; the top ten hold 15% to 20%. Source: PBMCs, taken roughly seven weeks after the first yellow fever vaccination. These receptors all stem from a man between 18 and 35 years old who received the YFV17D yellow fever vaccine.

V usage is TRBV5-1 and J usage is TRBJ2-7; 10 nucleotides align to TRBD1. J gave up 7 bases and V 1 base, and 8 bases lay outside the gene matches. Germline V gene sequence: CDR1 SGHRS, CDR2 YFSETQ. The CDR3 spans 15 residues. The CDR3 is CASSLSPGQGREQYF. CDR3 sequence (DNA): TGCGCCAGCAGCTTGTCCCCGGGACAGGGGAGGGAGCAGTACTTC.

The rearrangement uses TRBV29-1 and TRBJ2-5, with D possibly being TRBD2 (5 bases). This CDR3 is 15 amino acids long. Trimming took off 2 bases at V and 4 bases at J, with 17 bases between the two ends. Germline CDR1 and CDR2: SQVTM and ANQGSEA. CDR3: CSVELRSGLRETQYF. The CDR3 DNA follows: TGCAGCGTTGAATTAAGGTCGGGGTTACGAGAGACCCAGTACTTC.

V is TRBV23-1 and J is TRBJ2-2; 8 nucleotides line up with TRBD1. TRBV23-1 has ORF status, its function being uncertain. Unmatched junction bases numbered 6, after V lost 7 bases and J lost 5 bases. The CDR3 spans 14 residues. The DNA of the CDR3 is TGCGCCAGCACACCAGGGGGCGGGACCGGGGAGCTGTTTTTT. Translated: CASTPGGGTGELFF.

Only a few counts were recorded for this clonotype. V is TRBV10-3 and J is TRBJ2-5; D is unresolved. CDR3 length: 14 amino acids. The V end was cut by 3 bases, the J end by 2 bases, with 10 bases between. In germline, CDR1 is ENHRY, CDR2 SYGVKD. DNA for the CDR3: TGTGCCATCAGTGATAGTCGTGGTCAAGAGACCCAGTACTTC. Translating it yields CAISDSRGQETQYF.

This clonotype was detected many times. The V call is TRBV4-1, the J call TRBJ2-1; D tentatively fits TRBD1 or TRBD2 (6 bases each). This CDR3 region has 15 residues. The germline V and J ends were trimmed by 5 bases and 6 bases, with 17 bases remaining between them. Germline assignment: CDR1 MGHRA and CDR2 YSYEKL. CDR3 nucleotides: TGCGCCAGCAGCGAAGCGGCTACGGGGGCCAATGAGCAGTTCTTC. This sequence encodes CASSEAATGANEQFF.

A single count supports this clonotype. As DNA, the CDR3 is TGTGCCAGTAGTGGGATGGGACCGTTGAACACTGAAGCTTTCTTT. Its protein is CASSGMGPLNTEAFF. The genes are TRBV19 and TRBJ1-1; D may be TRBD1 (5 bases). The germline V and J ends were trimmed by 5 bases and 0 bases, with 13 bases remaining between them. Germline loops: CDR1 LNHDA, CDR2 SQIVND (reference sequence). This CDR3 is built from 15 residues.

V usage is TRBV12-3 or TRBV12-4 and J usage is TRBJ2-3; the match to TRBD2 covers 7 bases. The CDR3 totals 14 residues. V lost 7 bases to trimming and J lost 5 bases; unmatched junction nucleotides: 9. The DNA of the CDR3 is TGTGCCAGCACCCTGAGGTGGGGGGGAGATACGCAGTATTTT. The encoded protein is CASTLRWGGDTQYF.

This clonotype was recorded a few times. V and J are TRBV7-3 and TRBJ2-3, with TRBD2 as a possible D gene (6 bases). CDR1 and CDR2 from the germline V gene are SGHTA and FQGTGA. The CDR3 loop spans 14 amino acids. V lost 5 bases, J lost 11 bases, and 20 bases lay in between. CDR3 amino acids: CASSTQSGPEGQYF. The CDR3 DNA reads as TGTGCCAGCAGCACACAAAGCGGTCCGGAGGGGCAGTATTTT.